The 20 T cell receptor beta chains presented below share a single source sample, sequenced in a study of identical twins. MiXCR was run by TCRdb on the 5' RACE reads, yielding one entry per CDR3 protein. The sample carries a few hundred thousand distinct CDR3 sequences, roughly an eighth recorded once. These data also formed part of another study, on yellow fever vaccine responses in identical twins.

Sequencing was carried out using CD4+ T cells sorted from blood. These receptors were obtained from a woman aged 18-35 years in good health.

This clonotype was counted at least ten times. The CDR3 nucleotides are TGTGCCATCAAGGACAGGGAGAGTGAGCAGTACTTC. This codes for CAIKDRESEQYF. The rearrangement uses TRBV10-3 and TRBJ2-7, with 8 bases lining up with TRBD1. The CDR3 is 12 residues long. Germline CDR1 reads ENHRY; CDR2 reads SYGVKD. Losses at the gene ends were 7 bases for V and 7 bases for J; bases not matched to a gene: 6.

This clonotype has a count of ten or more. V gene TRBV10-1 combines with J gene TRBJ2-3; a possible D gene is TRBD2 (6 bases). With 7 bases removed from V and 8 bases from J, the gap between germline ends came to 13 bases. CDR3 size: 12 residues. Germline CDR1 and CDR2: WNHNN and SYGVQD (reference sequence). DNA for the CDR3: TGCGCCAGCAACGTGGGGGGTGGTACGCAGTATTTT. Its translation: CASNVGGGTQYF.

This clonotype was counted a few times. This chain links TRBV12-3 or TRBV12-4 with TRBJ2-3, with 7 nucleotides matching TRBD2. The CDR3 loop spans 15 amino acids. Trimming cost V 6 bases and J 2 bases; bases outside gene matches: 8. The CDR3 sequence: CASRDTRLATDTQYF. The CDR3 nucleotides read TGTGCCAGCAGGGATACCAGACTAGCCACAGATACGCAGTATTTT.

This clonotype has more than one count but fewer than ten. The chain joins TRBV7-2 to TRBJ2-5, with 7 bases fitting TRBD2. This CDR3 region has 13 residues. J lost 2 bases, V lost 5 bases, and 2 bases had no gene match. The germline V gene encodes CDR1 SGHTA and CDR2 FQGNSA. The DNA for the CDR3 is TGTGCCAGCAGCACGGGGGGTCAAGAGACCCAGTACTTC. Translation gives CASSTGGQETQYF.

The chain uses TRBV28 and TRBJ2-3; D may match TRBD1 or TRBD2 (5 bases each). V was shortened by 6 bases and J by 2 bases, with 15 bases between the two germline ends. Looked up from germline, CDR1 is MDHEN and CDR2 is SYDVKM. There are 15 residues in the CDR3. DNA for the CDR3: TGTGCCAGCAGCCACGCCGGGACGACCACAGATACGCAGTATTTT. It specifies CASSHAGTTTDTQYF.

The chain's CDR3 is CSARQYVAGRADTQYF. CDR3 coding DNA: TGCAGTGCTCGCCAGTATGTAGCGGGCCGGGCAGATACGCAGTATTTT. V usage is TRBV20-1 and J usage is TRBJ2-3, with 7 bases identical to TRBD2. Germline lookup yields CDR1 DFQATT and CDR2 SNEGSKA (reference sequence). The CDR3 covers 16 residues. V was clipped by 5 bases and J by 4 bases; unmatched bases: 15.

This chain joins TRBV28 and TRBJ1-5; 9 bases map to TRBD1. V gave up 0 bases and J gave up 5 bases; unmatched junction bases: 5. From germline, CDR1 is MDHEN and CDR2 SYDVKM. The CDR3 length is 16 residues. The CDR3 region has the DNA TGTGCCAGCAGTTTATGGACAGGGGGAGGTCATCAGCCCCAGCATTTT. The encoded protein is CASSLWTGGGHQPQHF.

V gene TRBV4-3 combines with J gene TRBJ2-2, with D uncertain. CDR3 size: 16 residues. The germline gives CDR1 LGHNA, CDR2 YSLEER. Trimming took 2 bases from V and 2 from J, leaving 12 bases between them. CDR3 protein: CASSQIDLQNTGELFF. The DNA for the CDR3 is TGCGCCAGCAGCCAAATAGACTTGCAAAACACCGGGGAGCTGTTTTTT.

V gene TRBV12-3 or TRBV12-4 combines with J gene TRBJ2-4, with a possible D match to TRBD1 (6 bases). V was cut by 4 bases and J by 0 bases, with 13 bases left in between. CDR3 size: 16 residues. The chain's CDR3 is CASSSGQPEAKNIQYF. The DNA of the CDR3 is TGTGCCAGCAGTTCTGGACAGCCTGAAGCCAAAAACATTCAGTACTTC.

DNA for the CDR3: TGCGCCAGCAGTGAGGTTTCCTCCCCCACCACAGATACGCAGTATTTT. Its translation: CASSEVSSPTTDTQYF. The rearrangement uses TRBV10-2 and TRBJ2-3; D unclear. Germline loops: CDR1 WSHSY, CDR2 SAAADI. The germline V and J ends were trimmed by 2 bases and 2 bases, with 14 bases remaining between them. The CDR3 sequence is 16 residues long.

V gene TRBV20-1 combines with J gene TRBJ2-7; 10 nucleotides align to TRBD2. The V gene's germline CDR1 is DFQATT and CDR2 SNEGSKA (reference sequence). This CDR3 has 13 amino acids. V was pared by 2 bases and J by 6 bases, with 4 bases of the junction left unmatched. This CDR3 reads CSARPGTSVEQYF. For the CDR3, the DNA is TGCAGTGCTAGACCGGGGACTAGCGTCGAGCAGTACTTC.

V gene TRBV13 combines with J gene TRBJ2-7; TRBD1 is a possible D gene (5 bases). Germline values: CDR1 PRHDT, CDR2 FYEKMQ (reference sequence). This CDR3 has 18 amino acids. V was clipped by 4 bases and J by 0 bases, with 22 bases between them. CDR3 sequence (DNA): TGTGCCAGCAGCTCTTACGGTTACGGCAGGGTCAGCTCCTACGAGCAGTACTTC. Its translation is CASSSYGYGRVSSYEQYF.

The chain uses TRBV5-1 and TRBJ1-1, with a weak D call TRBD1 (6 bases). This CDR3 comprises 15 residues. V lost 0 bases to trimming and J lost 4 bases, with 13 bases between them. The V gene's germline CDR1 is SGHRS and CDR2 YFSETQ. CDR3 region: CASSLEGVGITEAFF. CDR3 sequence (DNA): TGCGCCAGCAGCTTGGAGGGGGTCGGTATCACTGAAGCTTTCTTT.

The V gene is TRBV20-1, the J gene TRBJ1-1; TRBD1 might be the D (5 bases). The CDR3 covers 14 residues. V lost 6 bases and J 0 bases, leaving 14 bases between the germline ends. Germline V gives CDR1 DFQATT, CDR2 SNEGSKA (reference sequence). The CDR3 sequence: CSARRGGMNTEAFF. In DNA, the CDR3 is TGCAGTGCGAGGAGGGGCGGCATGAACACTGAAGCTTTCTTT.

The rearrangement links TRBV7-9 to TRBJ1-2; no clear D. V dropped 11 bases and J dropped 4 bases, with 14 bases sitting between them. In germline, CDR1 is SEHNR, CDR2 FQNEAQ (reference sequence). The CDR3 spans 12 residues. Here the CDR3 DNA reads TGTGCCGTCGCTAATTCTAGCTATGGCTACACCTTC. This encodes CAVANSSYGYTF.

V usage is TRBV12-3 or TRBV12-4 and J usage is TRBJ1-5; D is ambiguous. The CDR3 runs to 16 residues. The V end was cut by 3 bases, the J end by 6 bases, with 18 bases between. The CDR3, as DNA: TGTGCCAGCAGTTTTGTCTCTGGGGTTAATGGTCAGCCCCAGCATTTT. It encodes CASSFVSGVNGQPQHF.

This clonotype was picked up a small number of times. The CDR3 bases are TGTGCCAGCAGCCAAGCTAAGTCCACAGATACGCAGTATTTT. Translated: CASSQAKSTDTQYF. The rearrangement uses TRBV3-1 and TRBJ2-3, with D hard to call. The V gene's germline CDR1 is LGHDT and CDR2 YNNKEL (reference sequence). With 1 base removed from V and 2 bases from J, the gap between germline ends came to 7 bases. The CDR3 runs 14 residues.

This clonotype was seen more than once but under ten times. This chain uses TRBV6-1 with TRBJ2-7; the D is unclear. Trimming removed 3 bases at V and 3 bases at J, with 12 bases between. Germline CDR1 reads MNHNS; CDR2 reads SASEGT. The CDR3 length is 14 residues. The CDR3 nucleotides are TGTGCCAGCAGTGATAAACCCCCAGGCTACGAGCAGTACTTC. The encoded protein is CASSDKPPGYEQYF.

The chain uses TRBV7-9 and TRBJ2-2; 7 bases align to TRBD1. The CDR3 runs to 15 residues. CDR1 SEHNR and CDR2 FQNEAQ come from the germline V gene (reference sequence). Germline trimming cut 4 bases from V and 2 bases from J; bases unmatched to any gene: 4. The CDR3 loop is CASSSGQENTGELFF. The CDR3 nucleotides are TGTGCCAGCAGCTCTGGACAGGAAAACACCGGGGAGCTGTTTTTT. Full variable domain (missing parts from reference TRBV7-9 and TRBJ2-2): DTGVSQNPRHKITKRGQNVTFRCDPISEHNRLYWYRQTLGQGPEFLTYFQNEAQLEKSRLLSDRFSAERPKGSFSTLEIQRTEQGDSAMYLCASSSGQENTGELFFGEGSRLTVL.

This clonotype was observed a few times. This chain connects TRBV14 to TRBJ2-7; D perhaps matches TRBD1 (6 bases). The CDR3 has 13 amino acids. Between the trimmed V and J ends, which lost 4 bases and 7 bases, there was a span of 14 bases. The germline V gene encodes CDR1 SGHDN and CDR2 FVKESK. The chain's CDR3 is CASSPAAQGEQYF. The CDR3 DNA sequence: TGTGCCAGCAGCCCAGCCGCCCAGGGGGAGCAGTACTTC.